This passage covers 20 T cell receptor beta chains from one sample sequenced in a study of shared clonotypes between healthy human individuals. Measured with immunoSEQ multiplex PCR; TCRdb has only the in-frame clones, and not every one. The sample shows roughly 600,000 clones, roughly 98% of them seen only once. Cells designated naive CD8 were CD45RO-negative and were positively selected for CCR7, with terminally differentiated effector memory CD45RA+ cells excluded. Sequencing was carried out using naive CD8+ T cells sorted from blood. The receptors stem from a man aged 25-45 years in good health.

The chain combines TRBV4-3 with TRBJ2-1, with TRBD1 matching 10 bases. J was trimmed by 5 bases and V by 1 base; bases with no gene match: 8. The CDR3 totals 17 residues. The germline V gene encodes CDR1 LGHNA and CDR2 YSLEER. For the CDR3, the DNA is TGCGCCAGCAGCCAAGCCGCCGGGACAGGGGTGGACAATGAGCAGTTCTTC. Protein: CASSQAAGTGVDNEQFF.

The chain links TRBV6-5 to TRBJ2-1; 8 nucleotides line up with TRBD2. The CDR3 totals 16 residues. Germline V lookup: CDR1 MNHEY, CDR2 SVGAGI. After removal of 3 bases from V and 3 bases from J, the junction contained 7 bases not matched to a gene. The CDR3: CASSYYPGGLYNEQFF. The CDR3 DNA follows: TGTGCCAGCAGTTATTATCCGGGAGGGCTCTACAATGAGCAGTTCTTC.

In nucleotides, the CDR3 is TGTGCCAGCAGCTTGCCAGGGAGCACTGAAGCTTTCTTT. As protein: CASSLPGSTEAFF. The rearrangement joins TRBV5-4 to TRBJ1-1; TRBD1 might be the D (5 bases). This CDR3 is built from 13 residues. V lost 1 base and J lost 4, with 8 bases in between. Germline assignment: CDR1 SGHNT and CDR2 YYREEE (reference sequence).

The gene calls are TRBV19 and TRBJ1-2, with TRBD1 as a possible D gene (5 bases). The V gene's germline CDR1 is LNHDA and CDR2 SQIVND (reference sequence). The CDR3 is made up of 14 amino acids. Trimming left V 3 bases short and J 9 bases short, with 17 bases between. The CDR3 sequence: CASSITGTVSSYTF. The CDR3 DNA sequence: TGTGCCAGTAGTATTACCGGGACGGTCTCAAGCTACACCTTC.

A remark on this clone: This sample includes further DNA sequences coding for the same CDR3. The gene calls are TRBV27 and TRBJ2-3; D call uncertain. This CDR3 is 12 amino acids long. Germline lookup yields CDR1 MNHEY and CDR2 SMNVEV (reference sequence). V was clipped by 3 bases and J by 5 bases, with 6 bases between them. The CDR3 is CASSFPGDTQYF. The CDR3, as DNA: TGTGCCAGCAGTTTCCCGGGAGATACGCAGTATTTT.

On this clone: The junction and the germline gene differ at one end; a read error may be behind it. The V call is TRBV4-2, the J call TRBJ1-4, with D perhaps TRBD1 (6 bases). From germline, CDR1 is LGHNA and CDR2 YNFKEQ. This CDR3 region has 15 residues. Written as DNA, the CDR3 is TGTGCCAGCAGCCATTACAGGGCAACTAATGAAAAATTGTTTTTT. Translated: CASSHYRATNEKLFF.

This rearrangement joins TRBV9 to TRBJ2-7; 7 positions agree with TRBD2. The germline CDR1 and CDR2 sequences are SGDLS and YYNGEE. The CDR3 is 14 residues long. V lost 7 bases and J lost 1; bases outside the gene matches: 8. The chain's CDR3 is CASGLLADSYEQYF. CDR3 coding DNA: TGTGCCAGCGGGCTCCTAGCGGATTCCTACGAGCAGTACTTC.

This chain joins TRBV5-4 and TRBJ2-2; TRBD2 is a possible D gene (6 bases). V lost 4 bases and J 1 base, leaving 14 bases between the germline ends. The CDR3 length is 16 residues. The germline V gene encodes CDR1 SGHNT and CDR2 YYREEE (reference sequence). The CDR3 region is CASSLGLGVNTGELFF. Here the CDR3 DNA reads TGTGCCAGCAGCCTGGGACTTGGCGTGAACACCGGGGAGCTGTTTTTT.

The chain links TRBV6-1 to TRBJ1-4, with 10 bases that match TRBD1. The germline V gene encodes CDR1 MNHNS and CDR2 SASEGT. CDR3 length: 15 residues. Losses at the gene ends were 1 base for V and 4 bases for J; bases not matched to a gene: 0. Here the CDR3 DNA reads TGTGCCAGCAGTGAAGGGACAGGGGGTAATGAAAAACTGTTTTTT. Its translation: CASSEGTGGNEKLFF.

The J gene is TRBJ1-4, the V gene TRBV4-1, with unresolved D. Germline loops: CDR1 MGHRA, CDR2 YSYEKL. Between the trimmed V and J ends, which lost 8 bases and 0 bases, there was a span of 10 bases. The CDR3 covers 14 residues. CDR3 nucleotide sequence: TGCGCCAGCGCCGCGCGAGCAACTAATGAAAAACTGTTTTTT. Translated, it gives CASAARATNEKLFF.

This sequence joins TRBV9 and TRBJ1-1, with D possibly TRBD1 on 6 matching bases. Germline values: CDR1 SGDLS, CDR2 YYNGEE. This CDR3 spans 14 amino acids. V was clipped by 0 bases and J by 7 bases, with 13 bases between them. Here the CDR3 reads CASSVGSGEGEAFF. CDR3 nucleotides: TGTGCCAGCAGCGTAGGATCAGGGGAGGGTGAAGCTTTCTTT.

V is TRBV27 and J is TRBJ2-1; D not certain. V gave up 4 bases and J gave up 5 bases, with 3 bases separating them. This CDR3 has 11 residues. CDR1 MNHEY and CDR2 SMNVEV come from the germline V gene (reference sequence). DNA of the CDR3: TGTGCCAGCAGTTATAACAATGAGCAGTTCTTC. Its translation: CASSYNNEQFF.

The chain links TRBV7-9 to TRBJ2-1; 7 bases align to TRBD1. In germline, CDR1 is SEHNR, CDR2 FQNEAQ (reference sequence). The CDR3 length is 12 residues. V shed 6 bases and J 8 bases; nucleotides not matched to a gene: 4. The CDR3 bases are TGTGCCAGCAGATATGACAGGGATGAGCAGTTCTTC. It is translated as CASRYDRDEQFF. Based on the CDR3 plus reference TRBV7-9 and TRBJ2-1, the full variable domain is DTGVSQNPRHKITKRGQNVTFRCDPISEHNRLYWYRQTLGQGPEFLTYFQNEAQLEKSRLLSDRFSAERPKGSFSTLEIQRTEQGDSAMYLCASRYDRDEQFFGPGTRLTVL.

This clone has more than one count but fewer than ten. V usage is TRBV9 and J usage is TRBJ1-2; 9 bases are shared with TRBD1. This CDR3 region has 15 residues. Per germline, CDR1 SGDLS and CDR2 YYNGEE. The V segment lost 7 bases and the J segment 0 bases; nucleotides outside the gene matches: 7. CDR3 residues: CASSYGTGSNYGYTF. CDR3 DNA: TGTGCCAGCTCCTACGGGACAGGGTCTAACTATGGCTACACCTTC.

The gene calls are TRBV7-9 and TRBJ2-1; 11 bases are a match to TRBD2. The CDR3 has 17 residues. Germline lookup yields CDR1 SEHNR and CDR2 FQNEAQ (reference sequence). Losses at the gene ends were 1 base for V and 5 bases for J; bases not matched to a gene: 7. CDR3 in amino acids: CASSLGSGRALNNEQFF. CDR3 DNA: TGTGCCAGCAGCTTAGGTAGCGGGAGGGCCTTAAACAATGAGCAGTTCTTC.

The chain recombines TRBV9 with TRBJ2-2; possible D gene TRBD1, 6 bases. Germline V gives CDR1 SGDLS, CDR2 YYNGEE. The CDR3 has 16 amino acids. Deletions cut 4 bases from V and 5 bases from J, with 18 bases between. CDR3 DNA sequence: TGTGCCAGCAGCACCCCAGGGGCCGCTTATACCGGGGAGCTGTTTTTT. It specifies CASSTPGAAYTGELFF.

The chain couples TRBV7-6 to TRBJ2-1, with D possibly being TRBD1 (5 bases). Germline values: CDR1 SGHVS, CDR2 FNYEAQ. The CDR3 length is 16 residues. V dropped 1 base and J dropped 7 bases, with 17 bases sitting between them. As DNA, the CDR3 is TGTGCCAGCAGCTTAGGGACACGGACGATCGGTAATGAGCAGTTCTTC. It encodes CASSLGTRTIGNEQFF.

The chain carries TRBV9 and TRBJ2-7, with D possibly matching TRBD2 (5 bases). The ends were cut back, 0 bases at V and 3 bases at J, with 16 bases in the middle. The CDR3 is 16 residues long. CDR1 SGDLS and CDR2 YYNGEE come from the germline V gene. CDR3 in DNA: TGTGCCAGCAGCGTAGAGGGAGAACCCACGATCTACGAGCAGTACTTC. Protein product: CASSVEGEPTIYEQYF.

For this clone: An end of the junction differs from the germline gene, which may be a read error. This chain uses TRBV7-7 with TRBJ2-3; D gene ambiguous. The germline gives CDR1 SSHAT, CDR2 FNYEAQ (reference sequence). The CDR3 contains 15 residues. The CDR3 DNA is TGTGCTAGCAGCTTAGGGCCCGGGAGCACAGATACGCAGTATTTT. Protein product: CASSLGPGSTDTQYF.

This rearrangement joins TRBV29-1 to TRBJ2-1, with D maybe TRBD1 (6 bases). Germline V CDR1 and CDR2: SQVTM, ANQGSEA. This CDR3 comprises 12 residues. V lost 3 bases to trimming and J lost 8 bases, with 11 bases between them. The chain's CDR3 is CSVDRGKDEQFF. The CDR3 DNA follows: TGCAGCGTTGACAGGGGAAAAGATGAGCAGTTCTTC.